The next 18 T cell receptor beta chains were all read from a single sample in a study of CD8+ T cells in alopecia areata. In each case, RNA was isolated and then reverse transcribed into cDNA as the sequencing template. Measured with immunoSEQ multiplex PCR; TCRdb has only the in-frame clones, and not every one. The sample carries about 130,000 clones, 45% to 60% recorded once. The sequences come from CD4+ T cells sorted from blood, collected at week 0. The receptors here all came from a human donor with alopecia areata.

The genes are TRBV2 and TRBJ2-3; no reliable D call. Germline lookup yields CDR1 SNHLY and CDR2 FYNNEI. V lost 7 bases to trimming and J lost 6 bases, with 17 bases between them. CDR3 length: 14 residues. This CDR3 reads CASKEYISFDTQYF. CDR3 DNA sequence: TGTGCCAGCAAGGAGTATATCTCGTTTGATACGCAGTATTTT.

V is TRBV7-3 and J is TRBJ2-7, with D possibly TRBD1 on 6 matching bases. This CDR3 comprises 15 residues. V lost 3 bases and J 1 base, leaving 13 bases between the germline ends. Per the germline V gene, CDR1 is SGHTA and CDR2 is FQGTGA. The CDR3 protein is CASSFRGGDSYEQYF. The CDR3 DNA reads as TGTGCCAGCAGCTTCCGAGGGGGAGATTCCTACGAGCAGTACTTC. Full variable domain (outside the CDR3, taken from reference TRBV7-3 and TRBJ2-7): GAGVSQTPSNKVTEKGKYVELRCDPISGHTALYWYRQSLGQGPEFLIYFQGTGAADDSGLPNDRFFAVRPEGSVSTLKIQRTERGDSAVYLCASSFRGGDSYEQYFGPGTRLTVT.

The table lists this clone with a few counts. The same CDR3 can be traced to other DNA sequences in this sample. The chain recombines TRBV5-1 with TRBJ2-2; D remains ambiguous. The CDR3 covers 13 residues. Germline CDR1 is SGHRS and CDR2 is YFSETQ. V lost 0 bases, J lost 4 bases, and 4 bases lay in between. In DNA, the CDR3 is TGCGCCAGCAGCTTGGAGGGCACCGGGGAGCTGTTTTTT. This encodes CASSLEGTGELFF.

The CDR3 here is CASSLRRETGGEQFF. DNA of the CDR3: TGTGCCAGCAGCTTAAGACGGGAGACGGGGGGAGAGCAGTTCTTC. This chain uses TRBV7-2 with TRBJ2-1; 7 positions match TRBD2. The CDR3 consists of 15 residues. V shed 2 bases, J shed 10 bases, and the junction held 11 bases outside the gene matches. Per the germline V gene, CDR1 is SGHTA and CDR2 is FQGNSA.

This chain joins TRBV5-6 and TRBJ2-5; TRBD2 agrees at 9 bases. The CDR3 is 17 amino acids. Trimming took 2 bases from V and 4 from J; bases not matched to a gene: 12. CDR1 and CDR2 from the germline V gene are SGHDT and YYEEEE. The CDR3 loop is CASSFPAGGRTGETQYF. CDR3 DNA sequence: TGTGCCAGCAGCTTTCCAGCGGGGGGCCGAACCGGAGAGACCCAGTACTTC. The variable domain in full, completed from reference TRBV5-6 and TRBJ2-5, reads DAGVTQSPTHLIKTRGQQVTLRCSPKSGHDTVSWYQQALGQGPQFIFQYYEEEERQRGNFPDRFSGHQFPNYSSELNVNALLLGDSALYLCASSFPAGGRTGETQYFGPGTRLLVL.

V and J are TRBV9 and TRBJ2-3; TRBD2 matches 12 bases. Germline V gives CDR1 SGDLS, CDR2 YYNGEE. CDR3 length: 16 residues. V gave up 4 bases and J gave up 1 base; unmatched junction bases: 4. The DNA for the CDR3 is TGTGCCAGCAGCCCTCTAGCGGGGGGGGGCACAGATACGCAGTATTTT. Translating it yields CASSPLAGGGTDTQYF. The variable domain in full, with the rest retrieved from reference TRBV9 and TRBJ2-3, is DSGVTQTPKHLITATGQRVTLRCSPRSGDLSVYWYQQSLDQGLQFLIQYYNGEERAKGNILERFSAQQFPDLHSELNLSSLELGDSALYFCASSPLAGGGTDTQYFGPGTRLTVL.

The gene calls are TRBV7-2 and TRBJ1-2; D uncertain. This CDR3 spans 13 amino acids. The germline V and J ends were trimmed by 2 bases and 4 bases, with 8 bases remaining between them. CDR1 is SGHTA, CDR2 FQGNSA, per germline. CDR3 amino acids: CASSLSRSYGYTF. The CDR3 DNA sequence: TGTGCCAGCAGCTTATCACGCAGCTATGGCTACACCTTC.

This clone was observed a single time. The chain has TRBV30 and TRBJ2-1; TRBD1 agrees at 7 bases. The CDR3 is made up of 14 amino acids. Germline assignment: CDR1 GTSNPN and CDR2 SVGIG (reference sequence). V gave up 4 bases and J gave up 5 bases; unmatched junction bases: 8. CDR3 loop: CAWIPGQYNNEQFF. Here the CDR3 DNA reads TGTGCCTGGATCCCGGGACAGTATAACAATGAGCAGTTCTTC. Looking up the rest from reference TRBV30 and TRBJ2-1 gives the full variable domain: SQTIHQWPATLVQPVGSPLSLECTVEGTSNPNLYWYRQAAGRGLQLLFYSVGIGQISSEVPQNLSASRPQDRQFILSSKKLLLSDSGFYLCAWIPGQYNNEQFFGPGTRLTVL.

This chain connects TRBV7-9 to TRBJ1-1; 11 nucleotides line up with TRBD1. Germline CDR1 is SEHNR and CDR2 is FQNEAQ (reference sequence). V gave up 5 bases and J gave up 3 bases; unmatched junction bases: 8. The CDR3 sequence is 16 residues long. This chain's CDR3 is CASSADRGPGDTEAFF. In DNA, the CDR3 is TGTGCCAGCAGCGCGGACAGGGGGCCCGGGGACACTGAAGCTTTCTTT.

The CDR3 protein is CASKFTGLRKNTEAFF. The CDR3 DNA is TGTGCCAGCAAGTTTACTGGGCTTAGAAAGAACACTGAAGCTTTCTTT. The chain recombines TRBV28 with TRBJ1-1; no clear D. In germline, CDR1 is MDHEN, CDR2 SYDVKM. V was cut by 7 bases and J by 1 base, with 19 bases left in between. The CDR3 is 16 amino acids. The full variable domain, in which reference TRBV28 and TRBJ1-1 provide the parts outside the CDR3, is DVKVTQSSRYLVKRTGEKVFLECVQDMDHENMFWYRQDPGLGLRLIYFSYDVKMKEKGDIPEGYSVSREKKERFSLILESASTNQTSMYLCASKFTGLRKNTEAFFGQGTRLTVV.

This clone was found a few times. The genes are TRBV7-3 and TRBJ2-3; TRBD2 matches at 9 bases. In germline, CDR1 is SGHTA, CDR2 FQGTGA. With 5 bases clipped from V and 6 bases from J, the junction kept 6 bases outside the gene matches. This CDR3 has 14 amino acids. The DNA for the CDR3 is TGTGCCAGCAGCACGGGACTAGCTAGGGATACGCAGTATTTT. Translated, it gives CASSTGLARDTQYF.

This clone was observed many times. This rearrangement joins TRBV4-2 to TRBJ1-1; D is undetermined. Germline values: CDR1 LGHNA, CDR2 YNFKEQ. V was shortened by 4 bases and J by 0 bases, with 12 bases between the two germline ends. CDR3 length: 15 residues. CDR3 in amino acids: CASSPYATVNTEAFF. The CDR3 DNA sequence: TGTGCCAGCAGCCCTTACGCGACGGTGAACACTGAAGCTTTCTTT.

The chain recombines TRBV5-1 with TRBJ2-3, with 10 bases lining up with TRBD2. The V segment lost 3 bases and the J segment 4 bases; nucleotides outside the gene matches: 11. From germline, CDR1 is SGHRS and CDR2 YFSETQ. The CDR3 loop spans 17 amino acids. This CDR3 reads CASSSTTSGMVPDTQYF. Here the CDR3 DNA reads TGCGCCAGCAGCTCTACAACTAGCGGGATGGTCCCAGATACGCAGTATTTT.

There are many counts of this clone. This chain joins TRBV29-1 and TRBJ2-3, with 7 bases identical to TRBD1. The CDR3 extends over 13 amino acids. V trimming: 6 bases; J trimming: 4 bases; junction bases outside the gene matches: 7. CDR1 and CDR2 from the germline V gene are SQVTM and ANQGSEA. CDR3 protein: CSVRDREADTQYF. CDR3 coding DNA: TGCAGCGTGAGAGACAGGGAAGCAGATACGCAGTATTTT.

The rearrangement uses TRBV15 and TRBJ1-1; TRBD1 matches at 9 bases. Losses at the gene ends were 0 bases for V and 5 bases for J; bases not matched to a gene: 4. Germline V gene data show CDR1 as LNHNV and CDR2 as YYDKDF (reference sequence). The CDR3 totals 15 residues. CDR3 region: CATSRERQGGTEAFF. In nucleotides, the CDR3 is TGTGCCACCAGCAGAGAGAGACAGGGGGGTACTGAAGCTTTCTTT. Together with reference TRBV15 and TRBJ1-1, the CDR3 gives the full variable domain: DAMVIQNPRYQVTQFGKPVTLSCSQTLNHNVMYWYQQKSSQAPKLLFHYYDKDFNNEADTPDNFQSRRPNTSFCFLDIRSPGLGDTAMYLCATSRERQGGTEAFFGQGTRLTVV.

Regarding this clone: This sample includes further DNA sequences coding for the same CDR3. In DNA form, the CDR3 reads TGCGCCAGCAGCTTGGGGGCGAACACTGAAGCTTTCTTT. It yields the protein CASSLGANTEAFF. The chain combines TRBV5-1 with TRBJ1-1; D is unclear. Trimming took 0 bases from V and 1 from J, leaving 4 bases between them. CDR3 length: 13 amino acids. Per the germline V gene, CDR1 is SGHRS and CDR2 is YFSETQ.

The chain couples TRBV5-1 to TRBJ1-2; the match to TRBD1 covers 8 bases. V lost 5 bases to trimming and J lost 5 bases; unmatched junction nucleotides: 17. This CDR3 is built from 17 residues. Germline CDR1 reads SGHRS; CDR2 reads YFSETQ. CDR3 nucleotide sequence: TGCGCCAGCAGTAGGACGACAGGGGAGGGTAGAGAATATGGCTACACCTTC. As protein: CASSRTTGEGREYGYTF.

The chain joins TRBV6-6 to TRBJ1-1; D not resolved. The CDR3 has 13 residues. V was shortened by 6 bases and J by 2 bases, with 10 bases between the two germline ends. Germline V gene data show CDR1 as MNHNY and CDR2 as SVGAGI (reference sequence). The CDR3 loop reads CASRNDPNTEAFF. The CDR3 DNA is TGTGCCAGCAGGAACGATCCAAACACTGAAGCTTTCTTT.